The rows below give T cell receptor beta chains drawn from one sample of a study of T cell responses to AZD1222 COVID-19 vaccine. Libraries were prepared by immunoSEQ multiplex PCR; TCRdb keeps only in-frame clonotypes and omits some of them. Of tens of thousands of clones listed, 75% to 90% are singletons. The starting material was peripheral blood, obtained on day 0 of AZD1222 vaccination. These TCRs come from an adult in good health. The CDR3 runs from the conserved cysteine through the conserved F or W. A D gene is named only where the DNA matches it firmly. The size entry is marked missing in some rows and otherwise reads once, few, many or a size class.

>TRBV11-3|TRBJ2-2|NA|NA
CASSLGPSLGAGELFF
TGTGCCAGCAGCTTAGGGCCGTCGCTGGGGGCCGGGGAGCTGTTTTTT
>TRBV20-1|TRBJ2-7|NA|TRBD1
CSAPRTGHQYF
TGCAGTGCTCCAAGGACAGGGCACCAGTACTTC
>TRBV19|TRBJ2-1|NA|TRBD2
CASSLGLAGGLENNEQFF
TGTGCCAGTAGTTTGGGACTAGCGGGGGGTTTGGAAAACAATGAGCAGTTCTTC
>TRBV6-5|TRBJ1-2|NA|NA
CASSATGNYGYTF
TGTGCCAGCAGCGCTACAGGGAACTATGGCTACACCTTC
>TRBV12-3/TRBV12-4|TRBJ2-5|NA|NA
CASSFVGETQYF
TGTGCCAGCAGTTTCGTCGGGGAGACCCAGTACTTC
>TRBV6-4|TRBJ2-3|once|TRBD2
CASSDTGTSGTDTQYF
TGTGCCAGCAGTGATACCGGGACTAGCGGAACAGATACGCAGTATTTT
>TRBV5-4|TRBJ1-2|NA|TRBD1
CASSTDRERGYTF
TGTGCCAGCAGCACGGACAGGGAGCGTGGCTACACCTTC
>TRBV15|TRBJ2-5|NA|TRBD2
CATTPGGAGGRETQYF
TGTGCCACCACCCCAGGTGGAGCGGGGGGGCGGGAGACCCAGTACTTC
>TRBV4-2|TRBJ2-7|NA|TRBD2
CASSQGLAGPYEQYF
TGTGCCAGCAGCCAAGGGTTAGCGGGACCCTACGAGCAGTACTTC
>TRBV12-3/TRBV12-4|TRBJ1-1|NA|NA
CASSLGRNTEAFF
TGTGCCAGCAGTTTAGGGCGGAACACTGAAGCTTTCTTT
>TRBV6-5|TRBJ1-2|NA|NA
CASSSVGGAGYTF
TGTGCCAGCAGTTCGGTGGGGGGCGCAGGCTACACCTTC
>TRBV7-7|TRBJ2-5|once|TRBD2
CASSFRTSGPRETQYF
TGTGCTAGCAGCTTTCGGACTAGCGGTCCTAGGGAGACCCAGTACTTC
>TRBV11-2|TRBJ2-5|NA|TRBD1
CASSLGQGRETQYF
TGTGCCAGCAGCCTAGGACAGGGAAGAGAGACCCAGTACTTC
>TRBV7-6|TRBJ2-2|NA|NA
CASSEWGGDTGELFF
TGTGCCAGCAGCGAATGGGGCGGGGACACCGGGGAGCTGTTTTTT
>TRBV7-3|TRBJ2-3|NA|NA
CASSLSITDTQYF
TGTGCCAGCAGCTTATCCATCACAGATACGCAGTATTTT
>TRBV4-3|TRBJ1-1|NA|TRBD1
CASRRQGGQTEAFF
TGCGCCAGCAGGCGACAGGGCGGACAGACTGAAGCTTTCTTT
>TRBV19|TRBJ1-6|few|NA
CASSMISRTSLSPLHF
TGTGCCAGTAGTATGATTTCACGGACATCCCTATCACCCCTCCACTTT
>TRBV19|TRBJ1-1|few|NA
CASSLTVNTEAFF
TGTGCCAGTAGCTTGACAGTGAACACTGAAGCTTTCTTT
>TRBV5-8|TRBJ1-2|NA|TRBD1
CASSSLFFEQGRGYTF
TGTGCCAGCAGCTCCCTCTTTTTCGAACAGGGGAGAGGCTACACCTTC
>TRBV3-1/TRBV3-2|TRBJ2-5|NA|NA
CASSQAFWETQYF
TGTGCCAGCAGCCAAGCGTTTTGGGAGACCCAGTACTTC
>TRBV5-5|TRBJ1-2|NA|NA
CASSLGNRANYGYTF
TGTGCCAGCAGCTTGGGAAACCGAGCTAACTATGGCTACACCTTC
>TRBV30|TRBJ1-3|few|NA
CAWSVDPASGNTIYF
TGTGCCTGGAGTGTAGACCCGGCGTCTGGAAACACCATATATTTT
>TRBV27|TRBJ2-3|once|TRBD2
CASSKLGLAGTDTQYF
TGTGCCAGCAGCAAGTTGGGACTAGCGGGCACAGATACGCAGTATTTT
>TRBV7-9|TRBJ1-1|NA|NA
CASSLRENTEAFF
TGTGCCAGCAGCTTAAGGGAGAACACTGAAGCTTTCTTT
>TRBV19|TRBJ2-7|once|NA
CASSPAAGNYEQYF
TGTGCCAGTAGTCCTGCGGCGGGAAACTACGAGCAGTACTTC
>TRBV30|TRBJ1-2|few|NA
CAWSLFLDSYGYTF
TGTGCCTGGAGCTTGTTCTTGGACAGTTATGGCTACACCTTC
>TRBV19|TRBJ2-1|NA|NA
CASSIGPSSYNEQFF
TGTGCCAGTAGTATTGGACCTAGCTCCTACAATGAGCAGTTCTTC
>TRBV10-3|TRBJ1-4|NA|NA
CAIRDRGEKLFF
TGTGCCATCAGGGACAGAGGCGAAAAACTGTTTTTT
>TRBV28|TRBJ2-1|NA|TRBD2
CASATGGFYNEQFF
TGTGCCAGCGCTACGGGAGGTTTTTACAATGAGCAGTTCTTC
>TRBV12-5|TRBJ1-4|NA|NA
CASGVGEKLFF
TGTGCTAGTGGTGTGGGGGAAAAACTGTTTTTT
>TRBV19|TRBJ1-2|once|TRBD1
CASSPSDRVSYGYTF
TGTGCCAGTAGTCCCTCGGACAGGGTATCCTATGGCTACACCTTC
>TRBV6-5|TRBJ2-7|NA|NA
CASSYSTGRAYEQYF
TGTGCCAGCAGTTACTCGACAGGACGGGCCTACGAGCAGTACTTC
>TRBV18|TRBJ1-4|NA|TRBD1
CASSPRSPSGTGNEKLFF
TGTGCCAGCTCACCACGAAGCCCCTCCGGGACAGGAAATGAAAAACTGTTTTTT
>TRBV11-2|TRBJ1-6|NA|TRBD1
CASSTRDSYNSPLHF
TGTGCCAGCAGTACCCGGGACAGCTATAATTCACCCCTCCACTTT
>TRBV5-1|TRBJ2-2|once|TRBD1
CASSLDRVNTGELFF
TGCGCCAGCAGCTTAGACAGGGTGAACACCGGGGAGCTGTTTTTT
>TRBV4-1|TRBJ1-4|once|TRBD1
CASSHGQGAGEKLFF
TGCGCCAGCAGCCACGGACAGGGGGCGGGGGAAAAACTGTTTTTT
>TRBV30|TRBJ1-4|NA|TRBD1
CAWSVPDREVKLFF
TGTGCCTGGAGTGTCCCCGACAGGGAGGTAAAACTGTTTTTT
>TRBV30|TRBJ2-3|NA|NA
CAWSVDRLGTDTQYF
TGTGCCTGGAGTGTTGATAGGTTGGGCACAGATACGCAGTATTTT
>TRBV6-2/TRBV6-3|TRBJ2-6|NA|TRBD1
CASSSRPGQGALSSGANVLTF
TGTGCCAGCAGTTCTCGACCCGGACAGGGGGCGCTTAGCTCTGGGGCCAACGTCCTGACTTTC
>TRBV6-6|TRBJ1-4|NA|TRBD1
CASSWGQGGEKLFF
TGTGCCAGCAGTTGGGGACAGGGAGGAGAAAAACTGTTTTTT
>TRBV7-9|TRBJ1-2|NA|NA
CASSRTEVGGYTF
TGTGCCAGCAGCCGTACTGAGGTGGGTGGCTACACCTTC
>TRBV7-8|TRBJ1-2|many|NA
CASSSSNYGYTF
TGTGCCAGCAGCTCATCTAACTATGGCTACACCTTC
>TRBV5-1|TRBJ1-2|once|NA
CASSLVAQSGYGYTF
TGCGCCAGCAGCTTGGTGGCCCAGTCCGGGTATGGCTACACCTTC
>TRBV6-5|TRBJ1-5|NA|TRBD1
CASSLDRQWQPQHF
TGTGCCAGCAGCTTGGACAGGCAATGGCAGCCCCAGCATTTT
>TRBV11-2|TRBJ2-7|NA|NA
CASSPAGSASYEQYF
TGTGCCAGCAGCCCAGCGGGTAGCGCGTCCTACGAGCAGTACTTC
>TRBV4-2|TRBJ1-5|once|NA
CASSTGFRDPDQPQHF
TGTGCCAGCAGCACCGGCTTCAGGGATCCCGATCAGCCCCAGCATTTT